These T cell receptor beta chains were read from a single sample in a study of identical twins. TCRdb re-called the 5' RACE reads through MiXCR, storing one row per CDR3 protein. This sample has roughly 290,000 distinct CDR3 sequences, with under 9.5% found just once. These same records also appear under a second study, on yellow fever vaccine responses in identical twins.

Sequencing used memory (CD45RO+) T cells sorted from blood. The source of these receptors is a woman in her late teens or twenties in good health. The conserved cysteine and the conserved F or W are not part of the CDR3 here. Size values are once, few and many counts, or a class for expanded clones, and some rows have none.

cdr3_aa v_call clone_size j_call
ATRQGRVGDEQF TRBV19 NA TRBJ2-1
SARLAGNEQF TRBV20-1 NA TRBJ2-1
ASSPGRLGSSNQPQH TRBV11-2 many TRBJ1-5
ASSSGTSVATGELF TRBV6-5 NA TRBJ2-2
ASSFGQGGTDTQY TRBV7-6 many TRBJ2-3
ASSRAGTLNEQF TRBV3-1 few TRBJ2-1
ASSLGVRAGEAF TRBV7-9 many TRBJ1-1
ASSPRTSPNEQF TRBV28 few TRBJ2-1
ASSGGQKETQY TRBV12-3/TRBV12-4 many TRBJ2-5
ASSLAGQDYEQY TRBV7-8 NA TRBJ2-7
ASSERLAGVSGELF TRBV7-8 few TRBJ2-2
SATHRGSYEQY TRBV20-1 many TRBJ2-7
ASRLPGGVLF TRBV5-1 NA TRBJ1-4
ASSESSQTYGYT TRBV6-1 many TRBJ1-2
ASSRTSGRFGEQF TRBV7-3 NA TRBJ2-1
ASSYHRGNSPLH TRBV6-5 NA TRBJ1-6
ASSSAGRQY TRBV5-1 many TRBJ2-7
SARGGGGNTGELF TRBV20-1 NA TRBJ2-2
ASSERLAGTGGEQF TRBV6-4 few TRBJ2-1
ASSFLGLDGTDTQY TRBV7-8 NA TRBJ2-3
ASSSKPTGDTEAF TRBV5-1 NA TRBJ1-1
ASSVSIATNEKLF TRBV9 many TRBJ1-4
ASSLSGTDTQY TRBV7-9 many TRBJ2-3
ASRTTSGGPHRSYNEQF TRBV6-1 few TRBJ2-1
ASSLEDGSREQF TRBV5-1 many TRBJ2-1
ASTGLLGGTQY TRBV4-1 few TRBJ2-3
ASSVGPSSYTGELF TRBV9 few TRBJ2-2
ASSATSGAYEQY TRBV6-1 NA TRBJ2-7
ASRILAGDTGELF TRBV6-2/TRBV6-3 few TRBJ2-2
SARGMGQGARQPQH TRBV20-1 few TRBJ1-5
ASSVLASYEQY TRBV2 few TRBJ2-7
SVEGGGRADTQY TRBV29-1 many TRBJ2-3
ASSQDPGQGSSNQY TRBV4-2 few TRBJ2-5
ASSQGVQRGGYT TRBV3-1 NA TRBJ1-2
SAQGLAGGDTGELF TRBV20-1 NA TRBJ2-2
ASSPTGRLTSGRAREQF TRBV7-3 NA TRBJ2-1
ASSPHTQTGTDTQY TRBV3-1 NA TRBJ2-3
ASSTWRGYNEQF TRBV7-9 many TRBJ2-1
ASSLSARDTQY TRBV5-1 NA TRBJ2-3
ASTSGADSYNEQF TRBV12-3/TRBV12-4 few TRBJ2-1
ASSQAQETQY TRBV3-1 many TRBJ2-5
ASKTVFWDNQPQH TRBV5-1 many TRBJ1-5
ASSQPGTEYEQY TRBV5-4 few TRBJ2-7
ASSWEYEQY TRBV2 NA TRBJ2-7
ASTYLSGKVDYGYT TRBV7-9 NA TRBJ1-2
ASSQEWVESYNEQF TRBV3-1 many TRBJ2-1
ASSLISGSNNEQF TRBV11-2 NA TRBJ2-1
ASRSTAPNGETQY TRBV6-2/TRBV6-3 few TRBJ2-5
SYIGGRADTQY TRBV20-1 NA TRBJ2-3
ASSLGADRETQY TRBV5-1 few TRBJ2-5
ASRRAGETDTQY TRBV5-5 NA TRBJ2-3
ATKLSPWAVNTEAF TRBV6-1 many TRBJ1-1
ASSLTWGHLTGELF TRBV14 few TRBJ2-2
ASSKPVGLSDGY TRBV21-1 NA TRBJ2-3